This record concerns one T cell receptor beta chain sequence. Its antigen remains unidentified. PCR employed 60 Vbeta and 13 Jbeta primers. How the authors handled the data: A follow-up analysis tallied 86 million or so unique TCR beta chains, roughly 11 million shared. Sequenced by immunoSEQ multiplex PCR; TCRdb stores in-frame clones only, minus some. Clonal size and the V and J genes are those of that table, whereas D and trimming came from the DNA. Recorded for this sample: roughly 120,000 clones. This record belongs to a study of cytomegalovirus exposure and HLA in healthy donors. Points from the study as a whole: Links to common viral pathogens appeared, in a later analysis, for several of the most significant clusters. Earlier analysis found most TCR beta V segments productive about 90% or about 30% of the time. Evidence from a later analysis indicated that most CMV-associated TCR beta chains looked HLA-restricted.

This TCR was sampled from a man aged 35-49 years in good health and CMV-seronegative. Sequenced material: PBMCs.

This chain's CDR3 is CAWSGTAADTQYF. The DNA for the CDR3 is TGTGCCTGGAGCGGGACAGCAGCTGATACGCAGTATTTT. V and J are TRBV30 and TRBJ2-3; 7 bases agree with TRBD1. The CDR3 spans 13 residues. Looked up from germline, CDR1 is GTSNPN and CDR2 is SVGIG (reference sequence). Losses at the gene ends were 3 bases for V and 6 bases for J; bases not matched to a gene: 6.